What follows describes a single TCR beta chain. This clone was counted a single time. The antigen this receptor binds is unknown. No qualities accompany the bases; no much larger clone lies one base away. The sample is drawn from a study of shared clonotypes between healthy human individuals (TCRdb year 2020). Describing the broader study: A couple of women and three men aged 18 to 49 years were included in the cohort. For each donor, three plates each were used for CD4 naive and CD4 memory, two plates were used for CD8 naive, and one plate was used for CD8 memory. To estimate repertoire size and how much clonotype sharing occurs between individuals, the study deeply sequenced the blood TCR repertoires of roughly 5 healthy adults. To increase sequencing depth and limit assay-specific biases, different laboratories used diverse techniques to prepare libraries and sequence TCR repertoires. Leukapheresis yielded between about 0.8 and 8.9 billion PBMCs per donor. The research as a whole found: Pairwise subsampling indicated that sequencing depth was expected to affect the degree of clonotype sharing among donors. Even with the large sequencing depth, rarefaction of the sorted-subset datasets indicated that sequencing was incomplete. Sampling was restricted to blood, and TCR repertoires in tissue are likely to differ from TCR repertoires in blood. Clonotypes shared by all four sorted-subset donors showed higher generation probabilities than non-shared clonotypes. Naive subsets generally had larger estimated clonotype richness than memory subsets. When a handful of donors were compared, the shared fraction of clonotypes was about 5.2% for naive CD4, around 3.6% for naive CD8, 2% to 2.5% for memory CD4, and 0.4% for memory CD8. Because the study included a small number of donors, the genetic and exposure-history diversity represented was limited.

Donors were healthy HIV-negative adults with no recently reported acute infections or vaccinations. Every donor was a Caucasian adult residing in Nashville, Tennessee, USA. CD8 memory samples combined magnetically selected CD45RO+ cells with CCR7-negative CD45RA+ effector memory (TemRA) cells. After blood collection by leukapheresis, PBMCs were isolated using Ficoll-Histopaque density gradient centrifugation and then cryopreserved in the vapor phase of liquid nitrogen. Purity and quantity of every magnetically sorted T cell population were checked by analytical flow cytometry. Each sorted fraction had its genomic DNA isolated and then quantified by UV absorbance on a Nanodrop 2000c. Using the deep immunoSEQ assay, TCR CDR3 regions were amplified from genomic DNA by multiplex PCR. Extracted genomic DNA from each cell subset was spread evenly across all wells of several immunoSEQ 96-well plates, with each plate serving as a replicate. For sorted subsets, each replicate PCR was loaded with roughly 0.2 ug genomic DNA, equivalent to approximately 33,000 T cell genomes. The purified libraries were quantified using a Qubit 3.0 fluorometer, sized with a Bioanalyzer 2100, and then quantified again using the KAPA Library Quantification kit. A separate single-read 150-cycle Illumina NextSeq 550 flow cell was used to sequence each immunoSEQ 96-well plate. The paper's processing steps were these. Because the immunoSEQ output held only junctional sequences and lacked quality scores, the filtering could not match the filtering applied to full-length reads. Sequences were annotated with PyIR, a Python wrapper for IgBLAST v1.9, and V/J genes and CDR3 were assigned using IMGT germline references. Reads were removed for weak V/J assignments (E-value above 1e-6), missing CDR3, stop codons, out-of-frame junctions, or ambiguous translated residues. V3J clonotypes were defined as sequences sharing an identical inferred V gene, J gene, and CDR3 amino acid sequence. Percentage overlap between repertoires was computed as shared unique clonotypes divided by the size of the smaller repertoire. Repertoire richness was assessed with RTK rarefaction, the Chao1 estimator, and Recon v2.1 estimates of unobserved clonotypes. OLGA was used to compute generation probabilities for all TCRbeta clonotypes that the gDNA method yielded from a handful of donors. TCRdb limited this immuneACCESS table to in-frame rearrangements with V and J called. A share of clones is missing; checked studies link under half to unresolved V genes, and the rest is unexplained. That table furnishes V, J and clone size, whereas the DNA furnished D and trimming. This sample lists around 690,000 clones; about 90% were detected once. The ten largest clones take up about a third of the sample.

V and J are truncated by 4 bases and 3 bases respectively, leaving an intervening sequence of 10 bases. Measured from the cysteine to the phenylalanine, the CDR3 is 13 residues long. This entry keeps only the CDR3 DNA: 39 bases, framed from base 1. The germline V gene supplies CDR1 MDHEN and CDR2 SYDVKM. The specimen sequenced was memory CD8+ T cells from PBMCs. In the paper's terms, the cell subset or site label means: CD45RO+ cells pooled with CCR7-negative TemRA cells. This TCR derives from a man between 18 and 29 years old in good health. Some clones in this sample may be carry-over from other donors' samples. The V gene is TRBV28 and the J gene is TRBJ2-7; the best D guess is TRBD1, with 6 bases matching. The DNA sequence is given as TGTGCCAGCAGTTCACACAGGGACTACGAGCAGTACTTC. This yields the protein CASSSHRDYEQYF. The CDR3, completed at both ends by the reference TRBV28 and TRBJ2-7 genes, gives the full variable domain DVKVTQSSRYLVKRTGEKVFLECVQDMDHENMFWYRQDPGLGLRLIYFSYDVKMKEKGDIPEGYSVSREKKERFSLILESASTNQTSMYLCASSSHRDYEQYFGPGTRLTVT.